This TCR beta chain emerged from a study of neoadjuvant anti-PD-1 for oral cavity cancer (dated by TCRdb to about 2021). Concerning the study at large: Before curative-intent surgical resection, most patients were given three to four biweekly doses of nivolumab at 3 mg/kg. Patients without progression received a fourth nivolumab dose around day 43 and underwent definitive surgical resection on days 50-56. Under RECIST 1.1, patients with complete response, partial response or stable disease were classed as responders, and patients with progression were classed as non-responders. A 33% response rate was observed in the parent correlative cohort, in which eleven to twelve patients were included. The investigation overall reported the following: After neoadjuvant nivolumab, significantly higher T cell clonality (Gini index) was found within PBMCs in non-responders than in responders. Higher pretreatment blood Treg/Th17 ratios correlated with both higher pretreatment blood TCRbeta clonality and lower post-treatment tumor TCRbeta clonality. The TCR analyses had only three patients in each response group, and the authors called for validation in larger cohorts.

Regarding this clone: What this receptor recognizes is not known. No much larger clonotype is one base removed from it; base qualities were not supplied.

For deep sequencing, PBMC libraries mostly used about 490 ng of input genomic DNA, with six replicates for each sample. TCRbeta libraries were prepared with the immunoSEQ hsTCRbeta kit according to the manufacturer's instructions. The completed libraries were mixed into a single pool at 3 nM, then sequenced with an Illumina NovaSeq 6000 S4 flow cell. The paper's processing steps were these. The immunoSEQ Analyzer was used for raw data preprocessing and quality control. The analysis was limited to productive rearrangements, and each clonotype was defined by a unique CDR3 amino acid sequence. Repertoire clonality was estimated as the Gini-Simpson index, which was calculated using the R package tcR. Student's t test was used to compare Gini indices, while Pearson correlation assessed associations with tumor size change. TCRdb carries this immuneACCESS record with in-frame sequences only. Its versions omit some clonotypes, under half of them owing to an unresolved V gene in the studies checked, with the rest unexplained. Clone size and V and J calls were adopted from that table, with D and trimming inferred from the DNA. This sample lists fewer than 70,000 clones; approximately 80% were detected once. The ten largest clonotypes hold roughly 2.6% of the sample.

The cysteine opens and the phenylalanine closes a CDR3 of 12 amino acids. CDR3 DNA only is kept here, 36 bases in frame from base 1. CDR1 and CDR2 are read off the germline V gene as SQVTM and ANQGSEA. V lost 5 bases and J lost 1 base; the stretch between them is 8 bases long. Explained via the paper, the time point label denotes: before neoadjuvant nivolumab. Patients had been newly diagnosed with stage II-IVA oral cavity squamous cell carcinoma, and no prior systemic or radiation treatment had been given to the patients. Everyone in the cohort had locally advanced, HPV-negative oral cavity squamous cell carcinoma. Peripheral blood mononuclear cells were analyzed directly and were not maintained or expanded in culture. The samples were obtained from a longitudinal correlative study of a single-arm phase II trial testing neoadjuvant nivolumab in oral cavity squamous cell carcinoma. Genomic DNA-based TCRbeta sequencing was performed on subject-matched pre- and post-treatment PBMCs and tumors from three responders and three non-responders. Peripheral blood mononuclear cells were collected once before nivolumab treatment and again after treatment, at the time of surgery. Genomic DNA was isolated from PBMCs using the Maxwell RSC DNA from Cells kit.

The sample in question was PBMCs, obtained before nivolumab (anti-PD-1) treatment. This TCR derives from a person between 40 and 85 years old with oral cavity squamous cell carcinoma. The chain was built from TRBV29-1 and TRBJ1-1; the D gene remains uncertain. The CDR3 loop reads CSVTRPNTEAFF. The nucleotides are TGCAGCGTTACACGCCCGAACACTGAAGCTTTCTTT.